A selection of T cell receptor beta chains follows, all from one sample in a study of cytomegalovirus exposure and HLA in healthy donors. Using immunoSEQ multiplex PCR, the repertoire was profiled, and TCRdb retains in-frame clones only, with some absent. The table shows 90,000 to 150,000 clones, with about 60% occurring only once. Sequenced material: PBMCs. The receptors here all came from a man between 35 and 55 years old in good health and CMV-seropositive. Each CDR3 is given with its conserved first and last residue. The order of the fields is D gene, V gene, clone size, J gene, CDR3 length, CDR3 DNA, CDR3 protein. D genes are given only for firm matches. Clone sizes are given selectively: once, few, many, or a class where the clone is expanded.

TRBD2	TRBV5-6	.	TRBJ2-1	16	TGTGCCAGCAGCTTGACTAGCGGGAGGACCTACAATGAGCAGTTCTTC	CASSLTSGRTYNEQFF
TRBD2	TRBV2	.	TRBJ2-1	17	TGTGCCAGCAGTGAAGTTGGACTAGCGGGGCACTACAATGAGCAGTTCTTC	CASSEVGLAGHYNEQFF
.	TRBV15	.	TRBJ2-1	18	TGTGCCACCAGCAGAGCTCCTTCTCTCTCGGCGGGCTACAATGAGCAGTTCTTC	CATSRAPSLSAGYNEQFF
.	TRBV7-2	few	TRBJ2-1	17	TGTGCCAGCAGCTTAGGGGCTCCAGCGGGCTCCTACAATGAGCAGTTCTTC	CASSLGAPAGSYNEQFF
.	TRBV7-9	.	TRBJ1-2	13	TGTGCCAGCAGCTTCGGGGGGGTGTCTGGCTACACCTTC	CASSFGGVSGYTF
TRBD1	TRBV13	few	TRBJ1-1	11	TGTGCCAGCGGACAGGGGATAGAAGCTTTCTTT	CASGQGIEAFF
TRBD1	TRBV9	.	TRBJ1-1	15	TGTGCCAGCAGCGCCACTTGGACAGGGAACACTGAAGCTTTCTTT	CASSATWTGNTEAFF
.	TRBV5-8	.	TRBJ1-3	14	TGTGCCAGCAGCCCGACAACCTCTGGAAACACCATATATTTT	CASSPTTSGNTIYF
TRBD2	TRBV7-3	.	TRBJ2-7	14	TGTGCCAGCAGCTCCGGACTAGCGGGAGGGCCGCAGTACTTC	CASSSGLAGGPQYF
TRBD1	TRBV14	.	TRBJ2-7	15	TGTGCCAGCCGCGTGGGACAGGAAACCTCTAACGAGCAGTACTTC	CASRVGQETSNEQYF
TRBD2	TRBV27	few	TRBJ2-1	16	TGTGCCAGCAGCCACCGGGACTACCAATCCTACAATGAGCAGTTCTTC	CASSHRDYQSYNEQFF
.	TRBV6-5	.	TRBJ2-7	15	TGTGCCAGCAGTTACTCCCCGGGTAGCTCCTACGAGCAGTACTTC	CASSYSPGSSYEQYF
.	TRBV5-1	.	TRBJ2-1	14	TGCGCCAGCAGCTTGGTTGCCGGGTCCAATGAGCAGTTCTTC	CASSLVAGSNEQFF
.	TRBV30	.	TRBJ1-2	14	TGTGCCTGGAGTTTAGGCCGCGGACTCGGGGGCTACACCTTC	CAWSLGRGLGGYTF
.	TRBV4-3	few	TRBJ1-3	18	TGCGCCAGCAGCCAAGATAGCGTGGTCAGGGGTTCTGGAAACACCATATATTTT	CASSQDSVVRGSGNTIYF
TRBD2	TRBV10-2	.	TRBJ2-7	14	TGCGCCAGCAGGGCAACGGGGGGATCCTACGAGCAGTACTTC	CASRATGGSYEQYF
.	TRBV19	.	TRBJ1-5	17	TGTGCCAGTACCCCCCCCCGGGGGGGTTCGGTCAAACAGCCCCAGCATTTT	CASTPPRGGSVKQPQHF
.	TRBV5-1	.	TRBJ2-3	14	TGCGCCAGCAGAGAAGGACCAGGGGCAGATACGCAGTATTTT	CASREGPGADTQYF
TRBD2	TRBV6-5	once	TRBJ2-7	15	TGTGCCAGCAGGATGACTAGCGGGGGTCCCTACGAGCAGTACTTC	CASRMTSGGPYEQYF
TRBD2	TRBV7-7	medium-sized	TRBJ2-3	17	TGTGCCAGCAGCCCTAGGACTAGCGGGGGCCTCACAGATACGCAGTATTTT	CASSPRTSGGLTDTQYF
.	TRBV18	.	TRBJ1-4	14	TGTGCCAGCTCAACCGGTCTAACTAATGAAAAACTGTTTTTT	CASSTGLTNEKLFF
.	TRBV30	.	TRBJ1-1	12	TGTGCCTGGAGCCCAGGGTTCACTGAAGCTTTCTTT	CAWSPGFTEAFF
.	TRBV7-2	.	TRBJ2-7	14	TGTGCCAGCAGCCCCCAACTAGCCTCCTACGAGCAGTACTTC	CASSPQLASYEQYF
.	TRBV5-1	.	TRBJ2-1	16	TGCGCCAGCAGCCCCGGGATGGCTAGCTCCTACAATGAGCAGTTCTTC	CASSPGMASSYNEQFF
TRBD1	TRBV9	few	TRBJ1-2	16	TGTGCCAGCACCGTAGAGGGGGCGGACAGCGTGGAGGGCTACACCTTC	CASTVEGADSVEGYTF
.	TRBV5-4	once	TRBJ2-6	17	TGTGCCAGCAGCTTGGGGGGACACGACTCTGGGGCCAACGTCCTGACTTTC	CASSLGGHDSGANVLTF
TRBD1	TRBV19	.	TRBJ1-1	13	TGTGCCAGTAGTACCCGACAGGGGGCTGAAGCTTTCTTT	CASSTRQGAEAFF
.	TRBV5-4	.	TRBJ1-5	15	TGTGCCAGCAGCTTGGATGGACACGGTAATCAGCCCCAGCATTTT	CASSLDGHGNQPQHF
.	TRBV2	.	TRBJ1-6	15	TGTGCCAGCCCTGGGGGGGACGGAGATAATTCACCCCTCCACTTT	CASPGGDGDNSPLHF
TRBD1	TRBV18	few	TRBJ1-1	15	TGTGCCAGCTCAGGAATCACAGGGGTAAACACTGAAGCTTTCTTT	CASSGITGVNTEAFF
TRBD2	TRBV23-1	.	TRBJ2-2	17	TGCGCCAGCAGTCAGCCTAGCGGGGGGGGCCACACCGGGGAGCTGTTTTTT	CASSQPSGGGHTGELFF
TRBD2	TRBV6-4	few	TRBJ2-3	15	TGTGCCAGCAGTGATGGCGGGGGTTCAACAGATACGCAGTATTTT	CASSDGGGSTDTQYF
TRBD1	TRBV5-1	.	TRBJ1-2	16	TGCGCCAGCAGCTTACAACCGGGACAGGGAATCGAAGGCTACACCTTC	CASSLQPGQGIEGYTF
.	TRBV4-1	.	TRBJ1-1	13	TGCGCCAGCAGCCAAGAAACGGCGAGGGAAGCTTTCTTT	CASSQETAREAFF
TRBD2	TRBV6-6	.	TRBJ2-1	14	TGTGCCAGCAGCCGAGCGGGGGGGCCCTCTGAGCAGTTCTTC	CASSRAGGPSEQFF
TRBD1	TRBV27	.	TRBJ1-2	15	TGTGCCAGCAGTTTCTCCAACAGGGGGCGATATGGCTACACCTTC	CASSFSNRGRYGYTF
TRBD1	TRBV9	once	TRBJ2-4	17	TGTGCCAGCAGCGCCGACGGAGACAGGGTACCCAAAAACATTCAGTACTTC	CASSADGDRVPKNIQYF
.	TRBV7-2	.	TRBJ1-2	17	TGTGCCAGCAGCTTCGTTTCACGGGCAGGGGCGAGATATGGCTACACCTTC	CASSFVSRAGARYGYTF
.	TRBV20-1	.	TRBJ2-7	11	TGCAGTGCAGAGAGCCTTTCCGAGCAGTACTTC	CSAESLSEQYF
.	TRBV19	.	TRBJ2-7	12	TGTGCCAGTAGTCCCGGGACCTACGAGCAGTACTTC	CASSPGTYEQYF
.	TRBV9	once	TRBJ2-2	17	TGTGCCAGCAGCTTAAACCGGGGTATGCCGAACACCGGGGAGCTGTTTTTT	CASSLNRGMPNTGELFF
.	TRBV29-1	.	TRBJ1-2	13	TGCAGCGTAGAGGGTTCGGGAAACTATGGCTACACCTTC	CSVEGSGNYGYTF
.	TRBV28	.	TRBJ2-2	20	TGTGCCAGCAGTTTAACCCCCCCAGGGGTAGGGACGAGAAACACCGGGGAGCTGTTTTTT	CASSLTPPGVGTRNTGELFF
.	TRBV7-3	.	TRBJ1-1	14	TGTGCCAGCAGCTTAAGACAGGACGACACTGAAGCTTTCTTT	CASSLRQDDTEAFF
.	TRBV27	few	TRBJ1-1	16	TGTGCCAGCAGCCTATTGTGGGTGCCAGGGAACACTGAAGCTTTCTTT	CASSLLWVPGNTEAFF
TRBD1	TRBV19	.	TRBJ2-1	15	TGTGCCAGTAGTCAGGGGGAAAGCTCCTACAATGAGCAGTTCTTC	CASSQGESSYNEQFF
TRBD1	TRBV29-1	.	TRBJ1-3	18	TGCAGCGTTGAAGGTCCTGGACAGGGGGCTTATCCTGGAAACACCATATATTTT	CSVEGPGQGAYPGNTIYF
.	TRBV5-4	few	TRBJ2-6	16	TGTGCCAGCAGCCCAGGGCACCTCTCTGGGGCCAACGTCCTGACTTTC	CASSPGHLSGANVLTF
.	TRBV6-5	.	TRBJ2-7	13	TGTGCCAGCAGTTACTCGGGCAATTACGAGCAGTACTTC	CASSYSGNYEQYF